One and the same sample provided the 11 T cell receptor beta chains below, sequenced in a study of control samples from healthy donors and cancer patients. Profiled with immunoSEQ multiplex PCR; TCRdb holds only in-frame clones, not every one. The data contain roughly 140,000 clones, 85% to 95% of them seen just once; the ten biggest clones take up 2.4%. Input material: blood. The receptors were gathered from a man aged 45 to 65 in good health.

Here the CDR3 reads CASSLLAGTYNEQFF. The CDR3 DNA sequence: TGTGCCAGCAGCCTGTTAGCGGGGACCTACAATGAGCAGTTCTTC. The V gene is TRBV11-2, the J gene TRBJ2-1, with TRBD2 identical over 8 bases. The V and J ends lost 5 bases and 2 bases, in that order; junction bases with no gene match: 5. This CDR3 is 15 amino acids long. Germline CDR1 SGHAT, CDR2 FQNNGV.

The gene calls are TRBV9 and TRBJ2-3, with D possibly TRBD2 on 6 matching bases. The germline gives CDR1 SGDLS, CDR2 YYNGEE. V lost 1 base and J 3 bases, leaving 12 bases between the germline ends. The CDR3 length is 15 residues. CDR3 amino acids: CASSVMGGATDTQYF. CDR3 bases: TGTGCCAGCAGCGTAATGGGGGGAGCGACAGATACGCAGTATTTT.

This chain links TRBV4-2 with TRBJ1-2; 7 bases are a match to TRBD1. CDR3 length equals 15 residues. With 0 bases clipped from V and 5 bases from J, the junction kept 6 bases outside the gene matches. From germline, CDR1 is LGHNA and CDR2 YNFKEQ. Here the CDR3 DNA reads TGTGCCAGCAGCCAAGATCTCGGACAGGTGTATGGCTACACCTTC. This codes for CASSQDLGQVYGYTF.

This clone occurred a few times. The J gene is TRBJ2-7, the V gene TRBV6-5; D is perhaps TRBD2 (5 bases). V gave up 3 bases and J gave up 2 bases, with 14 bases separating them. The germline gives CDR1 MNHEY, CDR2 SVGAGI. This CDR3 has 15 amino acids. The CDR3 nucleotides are TGTGCCAGCAGTTATCGAGGTAGCGCGACCTACGAGCAGTACTTC. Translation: CASSYRGSATYEQYF.

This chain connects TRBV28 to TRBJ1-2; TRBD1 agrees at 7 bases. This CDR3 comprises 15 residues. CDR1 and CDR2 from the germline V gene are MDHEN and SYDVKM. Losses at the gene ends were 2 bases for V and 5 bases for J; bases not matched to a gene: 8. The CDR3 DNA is TGTGCCAGCAGTTTAATCAGGGGGGCCCTTTATGGCTACACCTTC. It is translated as CASSLIRGALYGYTF.

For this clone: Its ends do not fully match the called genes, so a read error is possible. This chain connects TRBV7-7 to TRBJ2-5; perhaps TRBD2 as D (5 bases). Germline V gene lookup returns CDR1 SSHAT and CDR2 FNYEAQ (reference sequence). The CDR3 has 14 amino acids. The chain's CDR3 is CASSLERVTGTQYF. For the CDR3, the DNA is TGTGCTAGCAGCTTAGAGAGGGTGACGGGGACCCAGTACTTC.

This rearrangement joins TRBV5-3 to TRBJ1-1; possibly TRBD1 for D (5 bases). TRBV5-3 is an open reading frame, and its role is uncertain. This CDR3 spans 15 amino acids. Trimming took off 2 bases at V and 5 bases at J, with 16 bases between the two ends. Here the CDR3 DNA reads TGTGCCAGAAGCTTTGGGCCCAGGGAAGGGACTGAAGCTTTCTTT. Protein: CARSFGPREGTEAFF.

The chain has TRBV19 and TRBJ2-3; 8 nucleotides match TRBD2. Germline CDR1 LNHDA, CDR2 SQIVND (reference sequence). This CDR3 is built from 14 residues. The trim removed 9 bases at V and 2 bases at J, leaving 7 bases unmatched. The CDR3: CASRSGSLTDTQYF. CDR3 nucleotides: TGTGCCAGCAGAAGCGGGAGTCTCACAGATACGCAGTATTTT.

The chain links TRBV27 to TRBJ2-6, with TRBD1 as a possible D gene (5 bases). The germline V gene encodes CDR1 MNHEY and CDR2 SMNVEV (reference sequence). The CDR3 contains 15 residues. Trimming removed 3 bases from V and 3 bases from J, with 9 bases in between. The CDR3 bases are TGTGCCAGCAGTTTGTGGGGCGGTGGGGCCAACGTCCTGACTTTC. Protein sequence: CASSLWGGGANVLTF. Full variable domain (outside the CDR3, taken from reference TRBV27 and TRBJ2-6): EAQVTQNPRYLITVTGKKLTVTCSQNMNHEYMSWYRQDPGLGLRQIYYSMNVEVTDKGDVPEGYKVSRKEKRNFPLILESPSPNQTSLYFCASSLWGGGANVLTFGAGSRLTVL.

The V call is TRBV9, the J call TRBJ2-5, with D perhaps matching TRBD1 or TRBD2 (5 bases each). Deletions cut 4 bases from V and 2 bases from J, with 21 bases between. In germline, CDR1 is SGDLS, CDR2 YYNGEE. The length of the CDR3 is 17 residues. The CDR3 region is CASSPTSGWGIQETQYF. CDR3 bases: TGTGCCAGCAGCCCGACATCGGGTTGGGGGATTCAAGAGACCCAGTACTTC.

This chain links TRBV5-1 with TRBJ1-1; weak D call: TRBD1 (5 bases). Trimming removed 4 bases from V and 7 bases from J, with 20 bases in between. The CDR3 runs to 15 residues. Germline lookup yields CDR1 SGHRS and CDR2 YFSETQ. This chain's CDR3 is CASSRSGTGGFEAFF. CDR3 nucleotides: TGCGCCAGCAGCCGGTCCGGGACGGGTGGGTTTGAAGCTTTCTTT.